This TCR beta chain was captured in a study of shared clonotypes between healthy human individuals. Comment on this clone: Its matching antigen is unknown.

Healthy HIV-negative adults with no recent acute infections or vaccinations were recruited as donors. The germline V gene has CDR1 MDHEN and CDR2 SYDVKM. The CDR3 consists of 11 residues. V was clipped by 7 bases and J by 5 bases, with 8 bases between them. Findings and caveats of the study: The sharing of 4% to 5.5% of naive CD4 clonotypes was seen across a handful of donors. Donor clonotype sharing was expected to depend on sequencing depth. Naive subsets tended to show greater estimated richness than memory subsets.

The method was immunoSEQ multiplex PCR; TCRdb's version includes in-frame clones alone and lacks a portion of them. The profile covers about 1.5 million clones, with around 98% appearing a single time and less than 0.55% taken by the ten largest. The sample was naive CD4+ T cells sorted from blood. Subset specified: CD45RA+ positively selected. This receptor was obtained from a man younger than 40 in good health. The rearrangement uses TRBV28 and TRBJ1-2, with D possibly matching TRBD1 (6 bases). DNA of the CDR3: TGTGCCAGCATGGACAGTTATGGCTACACCTTC. Translating gives CASMDSYGYTF.